This paragraph covers one T cell receptor beta chain sequence. Antigen: not known. This record comes from a study of cytomegalovirus exposure and HLA in healthy donors. The study's findings and limits: There were reportedly fewer N-insertions in an Asian-associated ancestry cluster than the approximately 670-donor mean, in a later analysis.

The PCR was carried out with 60 Vbeta primers and 13 Jbeta primers. Produced via immunoSEQ multiplex PCR; TCRdb's table is partial and in-frame only. This repertoire includes around 150,000 clones. The CDR3 covers 14 residues. The V gene end was trimmed by 9 bases and the J gene end by 4 bases; junction bases not matched to a gene: 9. Germline values: CDR1 MNHEY, CDR2 SMNVEV (reference sequence). The chain recombines TRBV27 with TRBJ1-3, with TRBD1 matching over 7 bases. Material: PBMCs. The sequence came from a woman aged 60-75 years in good health and CMV-seronegative. DNA for the CDR3: TGTGCCAGTAAGGGGGCCCCGGGAGGAAACACCATATATTTT. Its translation is CASKGAPGGNTIYF.